This note documents a single T cell receptor beta chain sequence. The junction does not match germline at one end; this may be a read error. The sample originates from a study of blood T cell repertoires in COVID-19. The protocol was immunoSEQ multiplex PCR, while the TCRdb copy is restricted to in-frame clones and leaves out a portion. Found here are 250,000 to 300,000 clones, roughly 89% of them singletons; the top ten hold around 1.9%. CDR1 SSHAT and CDR2 FNYEAQ come from the germline V gene (reference sequence). This CDR3 has 17 residues. Recruitment covered about two dozen US areas and drew participants whose ages spanned about 18 to 100 years. The study assigned cohorts using participant-reported clinical history. Symptom resolution, clearance, or two negative PCRs marked donors in Cohort 3 as recovered.

This clonotype was obtained from a woman aged 55 to 70 who had recovered from COVID-19. This sequence joins TRBV7-7 and TRBJ2-3; TRBD2 matches 10 bases. Sequencing input: PBMCs or T cells enriched from blood (not recorded which). The CDR3 DNA reads TGTGCTAGCAGCTTAGGCAGCGGGGGGGCCTGGGGAGATACGCAGTATTTT. Amino acids: CASSLGSGGAWGDTQYF.